This TCR beta chain was captured by sequencing in a study of CD8+ T cells in alopecia areata. Study overall: It was oral tofacitinib, at 5 to 10 mg twice daily, that treated patients received.

RNA was isolated and reverse transcribed to cDNA, the sequencing template. Sequenced by immunoSEQ multiplex PCR; TCRdb stores in-frame clones only, minus some. The data contain 20,000 or so clones, around 66% of them seen just once; the ten biggest clones take up more than 6%. Obtained from alopecia areata patients were lesional scalp punch biopsies along with peripheral blood. Germline CDR1 SGHRS, CDR2 YFSETQ. With V trimmed by 3 bases and J by 2 bases, 5 bases remained unmatched. The CDR3 runs 15 residues. This clone occurred once. The chain couples TRBV5-1 to TRBJ2-5; 9 positions match TRBD2. This TCR was sampled from a human donor with alopecia areata. The starting material was skin, obtained at week 0. The CDR3 nucleotides read TGCGCCAGCAGCTCCAGCGGGGGGAAACAAGAGACCCAGTACTTC. As protein: CASSSSGGKQETQYF.